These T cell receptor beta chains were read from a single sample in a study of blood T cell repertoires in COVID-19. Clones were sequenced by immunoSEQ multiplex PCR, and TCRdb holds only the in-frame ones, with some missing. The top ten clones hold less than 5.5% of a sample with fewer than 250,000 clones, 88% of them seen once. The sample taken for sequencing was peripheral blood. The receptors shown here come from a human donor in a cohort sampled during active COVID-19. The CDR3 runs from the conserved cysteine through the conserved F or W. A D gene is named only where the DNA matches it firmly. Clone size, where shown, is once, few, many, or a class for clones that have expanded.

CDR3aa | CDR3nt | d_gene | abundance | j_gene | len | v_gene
CASSQDAEQYF | TGTGCCAGCAGCCAGGATGCCGAGCAGTACTTC | - | once | TRBJ2-7 | 11 | TRBV6-5
CASSSQGARTGELFF | TGCGCCAGCAGCAGTCAGGGGGCGCGGACCGGGGAGCTGTTTTTT | TRBD1 | once | TRBJ2-2 | 15 | TRBV5-1
CASSLEPGKETQYF | TGTGCCAGCAGCTTAGAGCCAGGGAAGGAGACCCAGTACTTC | - | once | TRBJ2-5 | 14 | TRBV7-9
CASSQVRLAGVETQYF | TGTGCCAGCAGCCAAGTAAGACTAGCGGGGGTTGAGACCCAGTACTTC | TRBD2 | - | TRBJ2-5 | 16 | TRBV14
CASSERQPDCYEQYF | TGTGCCAGCAGCGAAAGGCAGCCCGACTGCTACGAGCAGTACTTC | - | - | TRBJ2-7 | 15 | TRBV21-1
CASSLELYGYTF | TGTGCCAGCAGCTTAGAACTGTATGGCTACACCTTC | - | few | TRBJ1-2 | 12 | TRBV7-9
CASSLARTGGETQYF | TGTGCCAGCAGCTTAGCCCGGACGGGGGGGGAGACCCAGTACTTC | TRBD2 | - | TRBJ2-5 | 15 | TRBV7-2
CATSRVSGYEQYF | TGTGCCACCAGCAGAGTCAGCGGCTACGAGCAGTACTTC | - | - | TRBJ2-7 | 13 | TRBV15
CASSREQGRSEKLFF | TGTGCCAGCAGTCGAGAACAGGGACGAAGTGAAAAACTGTTTTTT | - | - | TRBJ1-4 | 15 | TRBV6-2/TRBV6-3
CASSTRQLPGNTIYF | TGTGCCAGCAGTACTCGACAGTTACCTGGAAACACCATATATTTT | - | - | TRBJ1-3 | 15 | TRBV6-2/TRBV6-3
CASSQVVAGPYEQYF | TGTGCCAGCAGCCAAGTCGTGGCGGGGCCCTACGAGCAGTACTTC | - | - | TRBJ2-7 | 15 | TRBV3-1/TRBV3-2
CASSPIGSGVSGNTIYF | TGTGCCAGCAGCCCCATAGGCAGCGGAGTCTCTGGAAACACCATATATTTT | - | - | TRBJ1-3 | 17 | TRBV7-8
CASSPQLRTALSGYTF | TGTGCCAGCAGCCCCCAACTCAGGACAGCCCTAAGCGGCTACACCTTC | - | - | TRBJ1-2 | 16 | TRBV9
CASSLAGGESYTF | TGTGCCAGCAGTTTGGCAGGGGGTGAGAGCTACACCTTC | TRBD1 | - | TRBJ1-2 | 13 | TRBV12-3/TRBV12-4
CASSEAATDPYEQYF | TGTGCCAGCAGTGAAGCGGCAACCGATCCCTACGAGCAGTACTTC | - | - | TRBJ2-7 | 15 | TRBV6-1
CASSPWTSGRGSADTQYF | TGTGCCAGCAGCCCATGGACGAGCGGGAGAGGGTCGGCAGATACGCAGTATTTT | TRBD2 | - | TRBJ2-3 | 18 | TRBV9
CASRPGQNAYEQYF | TGTGCCAGCAGACCGGGACAGAACGCCTACGAGCAGTACTTC | TRBD1 | - | TRBJ2-7 | 14 | TRBV6-5
CAIRRGLQETQYF | TGTGCCATCAGGCGGGGGCTTCAAGAGACCCAGTACTTC | - | - | TRBJ2-5 | 13 | TRBV10-3
CASSLLRSGSGDEQFF | TGTGCCAGCAGCTTATTAAGGAGCGGGAGCGGCGATGAGCAGTTCTTC | TRBD2 | - | TRBJ2-1 | 16 | TRBV7-9
CASSLRQGQTEAFF | TGCGCCAGCAGCTTGAGGCAGGGTCAAACTGAAGCTTTCTTT | - | - | TRBJ1-1 | 14 | TRBV5-1
CASSPSGRETGELFF | TGCGCCAGCAGCCCCAGCGGGAGAGAAACCGGGGAGCTGTTTTTT | TRBD2 | - | TRBJ2-2 | 15 | TRBV5-1
CAISELGQGDSPLHF | TGTGCCATCAGTGAGTTGGGACAGGGGGATTCACCCCTCCACTTT | TRBD1 | - | TRBJ1-6 | 15 | TRBV10-3
CASSTTSGSYNEQFF | TGCGCCAGCAGTACCACTAGCGGTTCCTACAATGAGCAGTTCTTC | TRBD2 | - | TRBJ2-1 | 15 | TRBV5-1
CAWSGLAGGPGGTQYF | TGTGCCTGGAGTGGACTAGCGGGGGGGCCCGGAGGTACGCAGTATTTT | TRBD2 | few | TRBJ2-3 | 16 | TRBV30
CASRQGLVYGYTF | TGTGCCAGCAGACAGGGGTTGGTCTATGGCTACACCTTC | TRBD1 | few | TRBJ1-2 | 13 | TRBV19
CASEGLNQPQHF | TGTGCCAGCGAGGGCCTCAATCAGCCCCAGCATTTT | - | - | TRBJ1-5 | 12 | TRBV2
CASSMGQPNTEAFF | TGCGCCAGCAGCATGGGACAACCGAACACTGAAGCTTTCTTT | - | - | TRBJ1-1 | 14 | TRBV5-1
CATAGQGLFSGANVLTF | TGTGCCACCGCCGGACAGGGCCTATTCTCTGGGGCCAACGTCCTGACTTTC | TRBD1 | - | TRBJ2-6 | 17 | TRBV27
CASSRLAGGVTDTQYF | TGTGCCAGCAGCCGACTAGCGGGAGGTGTGACAGATACGCAGTATTTT | TRBD2 | - | TRBJ2-3 | 16 | TRBV11-2
CASSQQRTGGKYEQYF | TGCGCCAGCAGCCAGCAAAGGACAGGGGGCAAATACGAGCAGTACTTC | TRBD1 | - | TRBJ2-7 | 16 | TRBV4-1
CASSYGDHSFF | TGTGCCAGCAGTTACGGAGACCACTCGTTCTTC | - | - | TRBJ2-1 | 11 | TRBV6-5
CASSLSGGRTYEQYF | TGTGCCAGCAGCTTAAGCGGGGGGAGGACCTACGAGCAGTACTTC | TRBD2 | - | TRBJ2-7 | 15 | TRBV5-4
CASSGTNTGNTIYF | TGCGCCAGCAGCGGGACTAATACAGGAAACACCATATATTTT | - | - | TRBJ1-3 | 14 | TRBV5-1
CASSGRELTDTQYF | TGTGCCAGCAGCGGGAGGGAGCTGACAGATACGCAGTATTTT | - | - | TRBJ2-3 | 14 | TRBV9
CASSQTFRGTEAFF | TGCGCCAGCAGCCAAACTTTCAGGGGCACTGAAGCTTTCTTT | - | - | TRBJ1-1 | 14 | TRBV4-3
CASARGAGGSYEQYF | TGTGCCAGCGCGCGCGGGGCGGGAGGGTCCTACGAGCAGTACTTC | TRBD2 | - | TRBJ2-7 | 15 | TRBV5-4
CASILTGHNEKLFF | TGTGCCAGCATTTTGACAGGTCATAATGAAAAACTGTTTTTT | - | - | TRBJ1-4 | 14 | TRBV6-5
CAWGRHGTGTGGVYGYTF | TGTGCCTGGGGTCGCCATGGGACCGGGACAGGGGGCGTCTATGGCTACACCTTC | TRBD1 | - | TRBJ1-2 | 18 | TRBV30
CASSPWGLAGVGEQYF | TGTGCCAGCAGCCCATGGGGACTAGCGGGAGTTGGGGAGCAGTACTTC | TRBD2 | - | TRBJ2-7 | 16 | TRBV5-4
CASSQETSGSYEQFF | TGCGCCAGCAGCCAGGAGACTAGCGGGAGCTATGAGCAGTTCTTC | TRBD2 | - | TRBJ2-1 | 15 | TRBV4-3
CASSLDGTANTEAFF | TGTGCCAGCAGCTTAGACGGGACAGCGAACACTGAAGCTTTCTTT | TRBD1 | - | TRBJ1-1 | 15 | TRBV7-8
CASSLFGLAGGSSRETQYF | TGTGCCAGCAGTTTATTCGGACTAGCGGGGGGTTCCTCCAGAGAGACCCAGTACTTC | TRBD2 | - | TRBJ2-5 | 19 | TRBV27
CASSLAPVGEMNTEAFF | TGTGCCAGCAGCTTAGCCCCGGTGGGCGAGATGAACACTGAAGCTTTCTTT | - | - | TRBJ1-1 | 17 | TRBV7-2
CASSVSPSLSYEQYF | TGTGCCAGCAGCGTAAGCCCTAGCCTATCCTACGAGCAGTACTTC | - | - | TRBJ2-7 | 15 | TRBV9
CASSQGTGDNSPLHF | TGTGCCAGCAGCCAGGGGACAGGGGATAATTCACCCCTCCACTTT | TRBD1 | - | TRBJ1-6 | 15 | TRBV3-1/TRBV3-2
CASCWPGDTEAFF | TGTGCCAGCTGTTGGCCCGGGGACACTGAAGCTTTCTTT | - | once | TRBJ1-1 | 13 | TRBV28
CASSLTGVSGANVLTF | TGCGCCAGCAGCTTGACAGGGGTCTCTGGGGCCAACGTCCTGACTTTC | TRBD1 | - | TRBJ2-6 | 16 | TRBV5-1
CASSELAGGSGELFF | TGTGCCAGCAGTGAACTAGCGGGGGGTTCGGGGGAGCTGTTTTTT | TRBD2 | - | TRBJ2-2 | 15 | TRBV6-1
CASRRGQVSYEQYF | TGTGCCAGCAGACGGGGACAGGTCTCCTACGAGCAGTACTTC | TRBD1 | - | TRBJ2-7 | 14 | TRBV6-5
CSAVAGGPSYEQYF | TGCAGCGCCGTAGCGGGAGGGCCTTCCTACGAGCAGTACTTC | TRBD2 | - | TRBJ2-7 | 14 | TRBV29-1
CASSLSGECEKLFF | TGTGCCAGCAGTCTCTCGGGAGAATGTGAAAAACTGTTTTTT | - | - | TRBJ1-4 | 14 | TRBV27
CASRGTRHNYNSPLHF | TGTGCCAGCAGGGGTACTAGACACAACTATAATTCACCCCTCCACTTT | - | - | TRBJ1-6 | 16 | TRBV27
CASSPGLAAQYF | TGTGCCAGCAGCCCGGGACTAGCGGCCCAGTATTTT | TRBD2 | - | TRBJ2-3 | 12 | TRBV6-2/TRBV6-3
CASSRVQTHPSSEQFF | TGTGCCAGTAGTCGGGTCCAAACTCACCCCTCCAGTGAGCAGTTCTTC | - | - | TRBJ2-1 | 16 | TRBV19
CASGTGGGSGELFF | TGTGCCAGCGGGACGGGGGGCGGCTCCGGGGAGCTGTTTTTT | - | - | TRBJ2-2 | 14 | TRBV3-1/TRBV3-2
CASSSGPLGNEQFF | TGCGCCAGCAGCAGCGGGCCCTTGGGGAATGAGCAGTTCTTC | - | - | TRBJ2-1 | 14 | TRBV5-1
CASGNDEDRVQEKLFF | TGTGCTAGTGGTAACGATGAGGACAGGGTACAGGAAAAACTGTTTTTT | TRBD1 | once | TRBJ1-4 | 16 | TRBV12-5
CASSILDRVDGYTF | TGTGCCAGCAGTATACTGGACAGGGTAGATGGCTACACCTTC | TRBD1 | - | TRBJ1-2 | 14 | TRBV28
CANLLDVGGQPQHF | TGTGCCAACCTCCTAGACGTGGGGGGTCAGCCCCAGCATTTT | - | - | TRBJ1-5 | 14 | TRBV6-5